This record looks at one T cell receptor beta chain sequence and its context. This specimen comes from a study of Ad26.COV2.S vaccination and SARS-CoV-2 variants. Study-wide background: Participants got Ad26.COV2.S intramuscularly, once or twice 56 days apart.

Sequencing used immunoSEQ multiplex PCR; TCRdb keeps in-frame clones, though not all of them. The sample has some 290,000 clones, 70% to 90% seen once. Treatment in this sample: approximately 18 received Ad26.COV2.S at low or high dose, single or two shots; 5 received placebo; per-sample allocation not given. Samples were taken on day 63 after the first vaccine or placebo injection. The donor's status was that of an adult aged 18-55 years in Boston. Germline V gene lookup returns CDR1 SQVTM and CDR2 ANQGSEA. V lost 4 bases and J 3 bases, leaving 12 bases between the germline ends. The CDR3 totals 13 residues.

The V gene is TRBV29-1, the J gene TRBJ1-1; no reliable D call. This clonotype originated in a person between 18 and 65 years old who received the Ad26.COV2.S COVID-19 vaccine or a placebo. This material consisted of peripheral blood, taken in a trial of Ad26.COV2.S vaccine versus placebo. This CDR3 is CSVGNGFDTEAFF. The CDR3 region has the DNA TGCAGCGTTGGAAACGGTTTCGACACTGAAGCTTTCTTT.